This T cell receptor (beta chain) was sequenced in a study of cytomegalovirus exposure and HLA in healthy donors. The germline V and J ends were trimmed by 4 bases and 2 bases, with 14 bases remaining between them. The CDR3 runs to 16 residues. Germline lookup yields CDR1 SGHTA and CDR2 FQGNSA. Profiled with immunoSEQ multiplex PCR; TCRdb holds only in-frame clones, not every one. Of 82,000 or so clones in the sample, 95% are singletons; the top ten hold approximately 0.69%. This clone has just one count. The sequence derives from a woman younger than 35 in good health and CMV-seronegative. The specimen sequenced was PBMCs. The chain has TRBV7-2 and TRBJ2-2, with TRBD1 as a possible D gene (5 bases). The CDR3 loop reads CASSSYSGANTGELFF. The CDR3 nucleotides read TGTGCCAGCAGCTCCTATAGTGGGGCTAACACCGGGGAGCTGTTTTTT.